This T cell receptor (beta chain) stems from a study of patients and donors after allogeneic stem cell transplantation. V was clipped by 7 bases and J by 4 bases; unmatched bases: 11. This CDR3 contains 14 residues. CDR1 and CDR2 (germline): SQVTM, ANQGSEA. TCRdb recomputed calls from the RT-PCR reads with MiXCR, one row per CDR3 protein. The data contain some 11,000 distinct CDR3 sequences, roughly 21% of them singletons. The sequenced sample consisted of blood, either unsorted or a sorted T cell fraction (not recorded which). The TCR sequence derives from a human donor who was either an allogeneic HSCT recipient or a stem cell or donor lymphocyte infusion donor (not recorded which). It is not recorded whose cells these are; they may come from a transplant donor. The chain links TRBV29-1 to TRBJ1-2, with 8 bases fitting TRBD1. Here the CDR3 reads CSAIPGGAGYGYTF. As DNA, the CDR3 is TGCAGCGCAATCCCAGGGGGCGCGGGCTATGGCTACACCTTC.